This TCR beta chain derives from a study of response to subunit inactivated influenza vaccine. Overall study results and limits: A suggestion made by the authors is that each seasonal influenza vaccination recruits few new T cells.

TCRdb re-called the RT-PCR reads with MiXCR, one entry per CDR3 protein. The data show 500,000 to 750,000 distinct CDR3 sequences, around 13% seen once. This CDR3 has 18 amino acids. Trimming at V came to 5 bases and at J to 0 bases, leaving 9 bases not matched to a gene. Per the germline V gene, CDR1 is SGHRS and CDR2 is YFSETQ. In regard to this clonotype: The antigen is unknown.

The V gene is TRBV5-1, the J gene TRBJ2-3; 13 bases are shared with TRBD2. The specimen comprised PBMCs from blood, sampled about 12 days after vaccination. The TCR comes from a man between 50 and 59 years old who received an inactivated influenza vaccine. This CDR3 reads CASRVTSGRFQSTDTQYF. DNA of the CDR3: TGCGCCAGCAGGGTGACTAGCGGGAGGTTTCAGAGCACAGATACGCAGTATTTT.